The 28 T cell receptor beta chains below were found in one sample sequenced in a study of T cell changes during pregnancy in multiple sclerosis. This table comes from immunoSEQ multiplex PCR, and its TCRdb copy is limited to in-frame clones, with some not included. The top ten clones hold roughly 2% of a sample with about 45,000 clones, 70% to 90% of them seen once. The starting material was peripheral blood, obtained in the first trimester of pregnancy. The receptor set was obtained from a female donor with multiple sclerosis, enrolled in a pregnancy study.

This clone was observed once. The chain carries TRBV27 and TRBJ1-2; maybe TRBD1 (6 bases). The CDR3 extends over 13 amino acids. V lost 9 bases and J lost 4, with 15 bases in between. Germline assignment: CDR1 MNHEY and CDR2 SMNVEV (reference sequence). The CDR3 DNA reads as TGTGCCAGTAGACTGACAGGAACCTATGGCTACACCTTC. The encoded protein is CASRLTGTYGYTF.

The chain combines TRBV4-3 with TRBJ1-1; tentative D call: TRBD1 (5 bases). Per the germline V gene, CDR1 is LGHNA and CDR2 is YSLEER. The V and J ends lost 0 bases and 3 bases respectively, with 11 bases between them. The CDR3 contains 15 residues. The CDR3 coding sequence is TGCGCCAGCAGCCAAGATGTCAAAGGGGACACTGAAGCTTTCTTT. This encodes CASSQDVKGDTEAFF.

This sequence joins TRBV5-8 and TRBJ1-2; D remains unclear. In germline, CDR1 is SGHTS, CDR2 YDEGEE. This CDR3 has 14 amino acids. The V end was cut by 0 bases, the J end by 6 bases, with 12 bases between. The CDR3, as DNA: TGTGCCAGCAGCTTGGACGATGCGGGGAATGGCTACACCTTC. Its protein product is CASSLDDAGNGYTF.

The chain is built from TRBV29-1 and TRBJ1-2; D is possibly TRBD1 (6 bases). Trimming pared 7 bases from V and 2 bases from J, leaving 11 bases between. Germline CDR1 is SQVTM and CDR2 is ANQGSEA. This CDR3 is built from 12 residues. Written as DNA, the CDR3 is TGCAGCGGGGACACAAACAACTATGGCTACACCTTC. Protein sequence: CSGDTNNYGYTF.

The chain joins TRBV7-8 to TRBJ1-5, with TRBD1 matching 9 bases. The V gene end was trimmed by 5 bases and the J gene end by 5 bases; junction bases not matched to a gene: 4. CDR3 length: 14 amino acids. The germline gives CDR1 SGHVS, CDR2 FQNEAQ. In nucleotides, the CDR3 is TGTGCCAGCAGCGCTACAGGGGGCGATCAGCCCCAGCATTTT. Its protein product is CASSATGGDQPQHF.

The rearrangement uses TRBV5-1 and TRBJ2-7; TRBD1 matches at 7 bases. This CDR3 spans 13 amino acids. Trimming cost V 4 bases and J 5 bases; bases outside gene matches: 6. Per the germline V gene, CDR1 is SGHRS and CDR2 is YFSETQ. CDR3 sequence (DNA): TGCGCCAGCAGCCTCATGACAGGGAACGAGCAGTACTTC. Protein: CASSLMTGNEQYF.

The chain uses TRBV10-1 and TRBJ2-5, with 8 bases lining up with TRBD1. The CDR3 contains 13 residues. Germline V gene sequence: CDR1 WNHNN, CDR2 SYGVQD (reference sequence). J lost 4 bases, V lost 9 bases, and 7 bases had no gene match. CDR3 in amino acids: CASIPDRAETQYF. DNA of the CDR3: TGCGCCAGTATACCGGACAGGGCAGAGACCCAGTACTTC.

The V and J genes are TRBV7-2 and TRBJ2-1; TRBD2 aligns across 12 bases. The V and J ends lost 6 bases and 2 bases, in that order; junction bases with no gene match: 2. Per germline, CDR1 SGHTA and CDR2 FQGNSA. This CDR3 is built from 15 residues. CDR3 nucleotide sequence: TGTGCCAGCAGGGGACTAGCGGGCACCTACAATGAGCAGTTCTTC. It encodes CASRGLAGTYNEQFF.

This chain uses TRBV30 with TRBJ1-4; 8 bases match TRBD1. Trimming cost V 2 bases and J 3 bases; bases outside gene matches: 8. This CDR3 spans 16 amino acids. Germline V CDR1 and CDR2: GTSNPN, SVGIG (reference sequence). CDR3 sequence reads: CAWSLAGGSSNEKLFF. CDR3 bases: TGTGCCTGGAGTTTGGCAGGGGGCAGCTCTAATGAAAAACTGTTTTTT.

The chain combines TRBV7-2 with TRBJ1-1; TRBD1 aligns across 7 bases. V lost 1 base, J lost 3 bases, and 8 bases stayed unmatched. The CDR3 is 16 amino acids. In germline, CDR1 is SGHTA, CDR2 FQGNSA. The CDR3 DNA reads TGTGCCAGCAGCTTAGACAGGGGTGGGTTGGACACTGAAGCTTTCTTT. Its protein product is CASSLDRGGLDTEAFF.

The chain links TRBV21-1 to TRBJ1-1; whether TRBD1, the table's D call, matches the DNA was not checked. TRBV21-1 is marked as a pseudogene. The CDR3 consists of 15 residues. CDR3 loop: CASSTRQGPNTEAFF. Here the CDR3 DNA reads TGTGCCAGCAGCACACGACAGGGCCCGAACACTGAAGCTTTCTTT.

This rearrangement joins TRBV12-5 to TRBJ2-1; TRBD1 matches 8 bases. Germline CDR1 is LGHNT and CDR2 is FRNRAP. The V and J ends lost 5 bases and 5 bases, in that order; junction bases with no gene match: 8. The CDR3 sequence is 15 residues long. Written as DNA, the CDR3 is TGTGCTAGTGGTCTTCCCGGGACAGGAGACAATGAGCAGTTCTTC. Protein: CASGLPGTGDNEQFF.

The chain carries TRBV5-1 and TRBJ2-5; 8 nucleotides match TRBD1. The CDR3 sequence is 15 residues long. In germline, CDR1 is SGHRS, CDR2 YFSETQ. The V segment lost 1 base and the J segment 4 bases; nucleotides outside the gene matches: 6. The DNA for the CDR3 is TGCGCCAGCAGCTTGAATACAGGGGGAGGAGAGACCCAGTACTTC. This gives the protein CASSLNTGGGETQYF.

This chain connects TRBV5-6 to TRBJ2-2; 8 positions match TRBD1. This CDR3 comprises 15 residues. Germline lookup yields CDR1 SGHDT and CDR2 YYEEEE. Losses at the gene ends were 3 bases for V and 1 base for J; bases not matched to a gene: 2. The CDR3 protein is CASSWTGWNTGELFF. In DNA form, the CDR3 reads TGTGCCAGCAGCTGGACAGGGTGGAACACCGGGGAGCTGTTTTTT.

This chain joins TRBV4-2 and TRBJ2-3; 7 nucleotides align to TRBD1. The germline V gene encodes CDR1 LGHNA and CDR2 YNFKEQ. The V and J ends lost 4 bases and 0 bases, in that order; junction bases with no gene match: 10. CDR3 length: 17 amino acids. In DNA form, the CDR3 reads TGTGCCAGCAGCCTTAGCTCGACAGGGAGAAGCACAGATACGCAGTATTTT. Protein sequence: CASSLSSTGRSTDTQYF.

The V call is TRBV6-1, the J call TRBJ2-1; TRBD2 aligns across 11 bases. The CDR3 extends over 18 amino acids. CDR1 is MNHNS, CDR2 SASEGT, per germline. With V trimmed by 1 base and J by 9 bases, 14 bases remained unmatched. The CDR3 spells CASSEEGASGGWSGEQFF. The CDR3 DNA reads as TGTGCCAGCAGTGAAGAGGGTGCTAGCGGGGGGTGGAGTGGTGAGCAGTTCTTC.

As for this clone: The sample has other DNA sequences that encode this CDR3 too. The chain links TRBV7-3 to TRBJ2-7; 11 bases align to TRBD2. The CDR3 runs 14 residues. Germline V gives CDR1 SGHTA, CDR2 FQGTGA. The V and J ends lost 5 bases and 4 bases, in that order; junction bases with no gene match: 4. The CDR3 is CASSPGTSGYEQYF. CDR3 coding DNA: TGTGCCAGCAGCCCTGGGACTAGCGGATACGAGCAGTACTTC.

This clone was detected only once. The chain combines TRBV4-3 with TRBJ2-1, with D possibly TRBD2 on 7 matching bases. With 1 base removed from V and 0 bases from J, the gap between germline ends came to 19 bases. This CDR3 region has 19 residues. CDR1 LGHNA and CDR2 YSLEER come from the germline V gene. CDR3 loop: CASSQAPLLADSSYNEQFF. DNA for the CDR3: TGCGCCAGCAGCCAAGCGCCGCTCCTAGCGGACAGCTCCTACAATGAGCAGTTCTTC.

The rearrangement joins TRBV5-4 to TRBJ1-6, with a tentative D call TRBD1 (5 bases). Germline V gene sequence: CDR1 SGHNT, CDR2 YYREEE (reference sequence). V lost 4 bases and J lost 13, with 15 bases in between. The CDR3 runs to 13 residues. Here the CDR3 DNA reads TGTGCCAGCAGCGGGCAGGGCGACTCTCCCCTCCACTTT. Translating it yields CASSGQGDSPLHF.

The J gene is TRBJ2-7, the V gene TRBV6-1; 7 bases map to TRBD1. With V trimmed by 0 bases and J by 0 bases, 2 bases remained unmatched. CDR3 length: 15 residues. Germline CDR1 MNHNS, CDR2 SASEGT. CDR3 in DNA: TGTGCCAGCAGTGAAGCGACAGGGAGCTCCTACGAGCAGTACTTC. Translating gives CASSEATGSSYEQYF.

This chain joins TRBV21-1 and TRBJ1-1; the D call TRBD1 from the table was never checked on the DNA. TRBV21-1 is reported as a pseudogene. The CDR3 contains 19 residues. CDR3 nucleotides: TGTGCCAGCAGCCCTACAAAAGGGGGTCCCGCCCTACCGAACACTGAAGCTTTCTTT. Translation gives CASSPTKGGPALPNTEAFF.

The CDR3 is CAWSAGGGANVLTF. The CDR3 coding sequence is TGTGCCTGGAGTGCGGGGGGTGGGGCCAACGTCCTGACTTTC. The V call is TRBV30, the J call TRBJ2-6; 7 bases line up with TRBD2. The ends lost 1 base at V and 3 bases at J; junction bases unmatched: 0. Germline V gene sequence: CDR1 GTSNPN, CDR2 SVGIG (reference sequence). The length of the CDR3 is 14 residues.

This sequence joins TRBV7-2 and TRBJ2-7, with D possibly being TRBD1 (6 bases). In germline, CDR1 is SGHTA, CDR2 FQGNSA. Deletions cut 6 bases from V and 12 bases from J, with 18 bases between. CDR3 length: 12 amino acids. The CDR3 DNA sequence: TGTGCCAGCAGTTCGGACAGTAGCCTTCGGTACTTC. This encodes CASSSDSSLRYF.

The CDR3 DNA follows: TGTGCCAGCAGTGAAGCGGAGGGGAATCAGCCCCAGCATTTT. It codes for CASSEAEGNQPQHF. The rearrangement uses TRBV2 and TRBJ1-5, with a possible D match to TRBD1 (5 bases). CDR3 length: 14 residues. V was clipped by 0 bases and J by 4 bases, with 7 bases between them. The germline CDR1 and CDR2 sequences are SNHLY and FYNNEI.

This clone was picked up one time. The chain combines TRBV11-3 with TRBJ2-3; 7 bases are shared with TRBD2. The germline CDR1 and CDR2 sequences are SGHNT and YENEEA. With V trimmed by 0 bases and J by 4 bases, 7 bases remained unmatched. The CDR3 is 16 amino acids. The chain's CDR3 is CASSLETTSAADTQYF. DNA for the CDR3: TGTGCCAGCAGCTTAGAAACCACTAGCGCCGCAGATACGCAGTATTTT.

The genes are TRBV2 and TRBJ1-1; 8 bases are a match to TRBD1. V dropped 5 bases and J dropped 5; count of bases not matched to a gene: 7. Per the germline V gene, CDR1 is SNHLY and CDR2 is FYNNEI. This CDR3 spans 14 amino acids. CDR3 DNA: TGTGCCAGCAGTACGCAGGGGGCTTGGACTGAAGCTTTCTTT. The encoded protein is CASSTQGAWTEAFF.

The chain uses TRBV9 and TRBJ1-3, with D uncertain. The CDR3 spans 16 residues. CDR1 and CDR2 from the germline V gene are SGDLS and YYNGEE. Trimming removed 0 bases at V and 0 bases at J, with 10 bases between. The CDR3 nucleotides are TGTGCCAGCAGCGTAGGCGGCGCCAGCTCTGGAAACACCATATATTTT. Translating gives CASSVGGASSGNTIYF.

The chain joins TRBV4-3 to TRBJ1-4; D is undetermined. Trimming stripped 0 bases from V and 6 bases from J, with 17 bases between. The CDR3 sequence is 17 residues long. Germline-derived CDR1 and CDR2 are LGHNA and YSLEER. In DNA, the CDR3 is TGCGCCAGCAGCCAAGAACCTAGAAGAAGGTGGGATGAAAAACTGTTTTTT. Its protein product is CASSQEPRRRWDEKLFF.